This T cell receptor beta chain was profiled in a study of shared clonotypes between healthy human individuals. On the study more broadly: A donor's plate count was three for CD4 naive and three for CD4 memory; CD8 naive had two and CD8 memory one.

Original methodology: From ImmunoSEQ came sequences covering only the junction and carrying no quality scores, so filtering differed. The repertoire was sequenced with immunoSEQ multiplex PCR; TCRdb's copy has only in-frame clones and lacks some. V and J calls and clone size are copied from that table; D and trimming were computed from the DNA. The sample consists of a few hundred thousand clones, nearly 97% of them appearing once. Naive CD8 populations comprised CD45RO-negative cells positively selected for CCR7, excluding terminally differentiated effector memory CD45RA+ cells. All donors qualified as healthy HIV-negative adults and had experienced no recent acute infections or vaccinations. This clone was recorded a few times. Germline CDR1 reads MDHEN; CDR2 reads SYDVKM. The CDR3 is 15 amino acids. V was clipped by 3 bases and J by 2 bases, with 11 bases between them.

The rearrangement uses TRBV28 and TRBJ1-5; no definite D call. The TCR was taken from a woman younger than 45 in good health. Specimen: naive CD8+ T cells sorted from blood. The CDR3 reads CASSLVGRGNQPQHF. For the CDR3, the DNA is TGTGCCAGCAGTTTGGTGGGTCGGGGCAATCAGCCCCAGCATTTT.